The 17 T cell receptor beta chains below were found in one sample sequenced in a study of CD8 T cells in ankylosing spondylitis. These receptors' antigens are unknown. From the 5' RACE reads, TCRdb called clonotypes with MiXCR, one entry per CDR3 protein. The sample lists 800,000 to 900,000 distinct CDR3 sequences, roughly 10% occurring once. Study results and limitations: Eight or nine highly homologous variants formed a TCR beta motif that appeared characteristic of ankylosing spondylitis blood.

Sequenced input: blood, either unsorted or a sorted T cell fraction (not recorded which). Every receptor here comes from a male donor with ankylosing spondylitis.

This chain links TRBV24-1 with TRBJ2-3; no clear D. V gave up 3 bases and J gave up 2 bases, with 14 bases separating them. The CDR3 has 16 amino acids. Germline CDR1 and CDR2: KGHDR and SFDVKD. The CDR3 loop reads CATSDPGPTYTDTQYF. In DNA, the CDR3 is TGTGCCACCAGTGATCCCGGACCGACCTACACAGATACGCAGTATTTT.

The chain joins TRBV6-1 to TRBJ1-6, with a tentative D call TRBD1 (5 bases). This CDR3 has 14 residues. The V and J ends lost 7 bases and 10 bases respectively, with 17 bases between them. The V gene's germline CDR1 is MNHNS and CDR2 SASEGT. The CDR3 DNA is TGTGCCAGCACGCAGGGTGACGGGGAATCACCCCTCCACTTT. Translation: CASTQGDGESPLHF.

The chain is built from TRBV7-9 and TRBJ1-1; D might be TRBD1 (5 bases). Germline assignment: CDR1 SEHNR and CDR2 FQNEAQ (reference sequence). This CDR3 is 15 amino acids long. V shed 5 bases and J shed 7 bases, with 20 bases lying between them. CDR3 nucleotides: TGTGCCAGCAGCCGGACGGGGGGAAGGGACGGTGAAGCTTTCTTT. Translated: CASSRTGGRDGEAFF.

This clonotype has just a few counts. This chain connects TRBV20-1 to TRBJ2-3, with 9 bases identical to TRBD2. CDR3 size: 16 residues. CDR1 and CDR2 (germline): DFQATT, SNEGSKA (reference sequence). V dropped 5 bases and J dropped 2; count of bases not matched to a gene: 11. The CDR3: CSALTSGLGDTDTQYF. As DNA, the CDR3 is TGCAGTGCTCTTACTAGCGGGCTAGGCGACACAGATACGCAGTATTTT.

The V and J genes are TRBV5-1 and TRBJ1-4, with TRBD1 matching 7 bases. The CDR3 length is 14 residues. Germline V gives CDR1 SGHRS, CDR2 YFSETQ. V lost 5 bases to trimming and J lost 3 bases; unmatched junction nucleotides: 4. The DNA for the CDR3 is TGCGCCAGCAGTGGGGACAGACCTAATGAAAAACTGTTTTTT. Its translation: CASSGDRPNEKLFF. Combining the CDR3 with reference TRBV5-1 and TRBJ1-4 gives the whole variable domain KAGVTQTPRYLIKTRGQQVTLSCSPISGHRSVSWYQQTPGQGLQFLFEYFSETQRNKGNFPGRFSGRQFSNSRSEMNVSTLELGDSALYLCASSGDRPNEKLFFGSGTQLSVL.

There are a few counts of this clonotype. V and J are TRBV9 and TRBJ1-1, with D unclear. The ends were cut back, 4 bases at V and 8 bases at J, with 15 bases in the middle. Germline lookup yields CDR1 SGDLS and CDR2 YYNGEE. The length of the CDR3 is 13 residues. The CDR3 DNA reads TGTGCCAGCAGCTTCAGTTGGGAATCCGAAGCTTTCTTT. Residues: CASSFSWESEAFF.

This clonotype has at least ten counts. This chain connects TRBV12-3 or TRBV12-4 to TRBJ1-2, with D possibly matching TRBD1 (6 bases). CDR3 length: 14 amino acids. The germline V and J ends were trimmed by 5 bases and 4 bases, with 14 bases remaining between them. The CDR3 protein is CASSAHGGRYGYTF. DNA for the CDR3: TGTGCCAGCAGTGCCCACGGGGGCCGCTATGGCTACACCTTC.

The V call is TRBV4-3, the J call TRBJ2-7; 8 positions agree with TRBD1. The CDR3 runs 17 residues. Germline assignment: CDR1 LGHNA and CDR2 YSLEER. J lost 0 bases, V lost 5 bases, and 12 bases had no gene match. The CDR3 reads CASSRRYRDRISYEQYF. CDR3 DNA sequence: TGCGCCAGCAGCAGGCGTTACCGGGACAGGATCTCCTACGAGCAGTACTTC.

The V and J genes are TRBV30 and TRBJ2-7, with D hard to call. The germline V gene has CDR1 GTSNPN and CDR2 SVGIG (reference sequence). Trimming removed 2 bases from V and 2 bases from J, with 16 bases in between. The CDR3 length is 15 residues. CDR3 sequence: CAWSPAGRRTYEQYF. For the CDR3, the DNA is TGTGCCTGGAGTCCGGCCGGACGAAGGACCTACGAGCAGTACTTC.

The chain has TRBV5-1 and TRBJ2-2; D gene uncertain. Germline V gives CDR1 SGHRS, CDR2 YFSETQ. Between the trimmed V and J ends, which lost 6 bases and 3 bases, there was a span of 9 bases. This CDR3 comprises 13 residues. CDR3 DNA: TGCGCCAGCAACACTACAGACACCGGGGAGCTGTTTTTT. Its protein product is CASNTTDTGELFF.

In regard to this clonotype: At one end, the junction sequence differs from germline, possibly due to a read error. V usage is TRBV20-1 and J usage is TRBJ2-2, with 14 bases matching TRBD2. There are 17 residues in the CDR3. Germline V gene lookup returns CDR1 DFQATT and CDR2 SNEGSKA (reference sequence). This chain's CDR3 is CCADGTSGGANTGELFF. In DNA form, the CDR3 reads TGCTGTGCTGACGGGACTAGCGGGGGTGCGAACACCGGGGAGCTGTTTTTT.

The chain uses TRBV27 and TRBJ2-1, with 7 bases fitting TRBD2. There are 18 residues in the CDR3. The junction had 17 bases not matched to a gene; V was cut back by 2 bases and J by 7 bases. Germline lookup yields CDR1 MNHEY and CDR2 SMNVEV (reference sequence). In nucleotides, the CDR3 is TGTGCCAGCAGTTTACCCAGCCCAACGCGGGAGTTTACGAATGAGCAGTTCTTC. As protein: CASSLPSPTREFTNEQFF.

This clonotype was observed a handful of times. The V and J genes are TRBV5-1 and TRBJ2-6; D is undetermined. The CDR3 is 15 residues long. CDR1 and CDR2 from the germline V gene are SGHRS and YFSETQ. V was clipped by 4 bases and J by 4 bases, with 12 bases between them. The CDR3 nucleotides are TGCGCCAGCAGCACCTATAAGGCCGGGGCCAACGTCCTGACTTTC. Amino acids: CASSTYKAGANVLTF.

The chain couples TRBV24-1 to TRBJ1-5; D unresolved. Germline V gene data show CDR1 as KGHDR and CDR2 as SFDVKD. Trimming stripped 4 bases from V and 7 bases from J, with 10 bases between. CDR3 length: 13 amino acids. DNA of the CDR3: TGTGCCACCAGTGACCCGGCGGGGCAGCCCCAGCATTTT. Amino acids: CATSDPAGQPQHF.

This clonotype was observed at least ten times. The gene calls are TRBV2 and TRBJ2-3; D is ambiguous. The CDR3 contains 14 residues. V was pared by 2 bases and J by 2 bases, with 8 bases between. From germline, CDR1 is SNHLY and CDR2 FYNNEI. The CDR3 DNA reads TGTGCCAGCAGTGAAACGAGAGCCACAGATACGCAGTATTTT. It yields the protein CASSETRATDTQYF.

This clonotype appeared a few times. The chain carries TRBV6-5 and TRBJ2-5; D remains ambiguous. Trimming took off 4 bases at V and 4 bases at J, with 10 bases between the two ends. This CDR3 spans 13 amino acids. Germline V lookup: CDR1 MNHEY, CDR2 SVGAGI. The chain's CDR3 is CASSSARRETQYF. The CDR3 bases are TGTGCCAGCAGTTCCGCCCGAAGAGAGACCCAGTACTTC.

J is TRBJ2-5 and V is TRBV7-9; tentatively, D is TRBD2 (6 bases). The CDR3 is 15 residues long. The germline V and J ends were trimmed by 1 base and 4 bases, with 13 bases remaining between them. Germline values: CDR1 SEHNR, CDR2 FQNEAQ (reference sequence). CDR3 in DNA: TGTGCCAGCAGCTTAGGCCGGGTGGGAGGAGAGACCCAGTACTTC. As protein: CASSLGRVGGETQYF.